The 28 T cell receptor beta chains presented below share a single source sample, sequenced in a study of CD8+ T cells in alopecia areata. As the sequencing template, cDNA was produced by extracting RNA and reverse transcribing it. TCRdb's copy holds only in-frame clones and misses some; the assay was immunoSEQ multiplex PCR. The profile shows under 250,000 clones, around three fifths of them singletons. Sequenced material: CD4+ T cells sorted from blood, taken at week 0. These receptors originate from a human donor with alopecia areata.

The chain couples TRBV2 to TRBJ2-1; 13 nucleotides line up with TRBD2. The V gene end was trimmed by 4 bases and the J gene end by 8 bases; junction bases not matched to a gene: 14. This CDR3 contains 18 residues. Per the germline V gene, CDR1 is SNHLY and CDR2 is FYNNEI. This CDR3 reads CASSAFLSLAGGQYEQFF. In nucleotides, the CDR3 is TGTGCCAGCAGTGCCTTTTTGTCACTAGCGGGAGGGCAGTATGAGCAGTTCTTC.

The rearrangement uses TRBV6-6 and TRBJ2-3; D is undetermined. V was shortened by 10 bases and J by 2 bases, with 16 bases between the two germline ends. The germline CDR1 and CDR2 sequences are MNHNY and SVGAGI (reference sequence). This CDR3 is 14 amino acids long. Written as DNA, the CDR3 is TGTGCCACGATGGGTCTCGGCACCACAGATACGCAGTATTTT. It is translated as CATMGLGTTDTQYF.

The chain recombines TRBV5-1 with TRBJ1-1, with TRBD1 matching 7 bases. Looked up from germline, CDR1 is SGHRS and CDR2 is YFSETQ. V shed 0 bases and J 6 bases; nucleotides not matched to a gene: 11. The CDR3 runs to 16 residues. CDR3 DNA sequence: TGCGCCAGCAGCTTGGGGCTGACAGGGCGGATAGCTGAAGCTTTCTTT. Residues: CASSLGLTGRIAEAFF.

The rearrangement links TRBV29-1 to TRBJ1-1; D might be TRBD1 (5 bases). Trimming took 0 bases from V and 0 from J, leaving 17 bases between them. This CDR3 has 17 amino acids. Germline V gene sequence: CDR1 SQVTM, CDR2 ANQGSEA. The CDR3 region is CSVEDLGGRGMNTEAFF. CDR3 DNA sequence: TGCAGCGTTGAAGATCTCGGGGGAAGGGGAATGAACACTGAAGCTTTCTTT. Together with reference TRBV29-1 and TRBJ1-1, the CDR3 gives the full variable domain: SAVISQKPSRDICQRGTSLTIQCQVDSQVTMMFWYRQQPGQSLTLIATANQGSEATYESGFVIDKFPISRPNLTFSTLTVSNMSPEDSSIYLCSVEDLGGRGMNTEAFFGQGTRLTVV.

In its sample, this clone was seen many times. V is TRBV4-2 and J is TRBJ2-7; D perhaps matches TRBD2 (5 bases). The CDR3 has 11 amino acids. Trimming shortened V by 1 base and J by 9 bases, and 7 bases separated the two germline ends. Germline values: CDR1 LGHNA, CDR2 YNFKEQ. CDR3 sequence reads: CASSQVAGQYF. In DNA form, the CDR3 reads TGTGCCAGCAGCCAAGTCGCGGGGCAGTACTTC.

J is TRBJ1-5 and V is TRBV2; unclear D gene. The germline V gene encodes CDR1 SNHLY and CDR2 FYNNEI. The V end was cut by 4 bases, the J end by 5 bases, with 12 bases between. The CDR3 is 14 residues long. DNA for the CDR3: TGTGCCAGCAGTGCAGCCAGCGCTCATCAGCCCCAGCATTTT. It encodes CASSAASAHQPQHF.

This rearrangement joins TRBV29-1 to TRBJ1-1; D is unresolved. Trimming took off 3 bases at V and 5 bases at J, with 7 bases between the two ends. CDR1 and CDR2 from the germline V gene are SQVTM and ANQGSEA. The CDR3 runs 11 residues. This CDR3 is CSVERETEAFF. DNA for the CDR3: TGCAGCGTTGAGAGGGAGACTGAAGCTTTCTTT. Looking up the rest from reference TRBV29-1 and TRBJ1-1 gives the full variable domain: SAVISQKPSRDICQRGTSLTIQCQVDSQVTMMFWYRQQPGQSLTLIATANQGSEATYESGFVIDKFPISRPNLTFSTLTVSNMSPEDSSIYLCSVERETEAFFGQGTRLTVV.

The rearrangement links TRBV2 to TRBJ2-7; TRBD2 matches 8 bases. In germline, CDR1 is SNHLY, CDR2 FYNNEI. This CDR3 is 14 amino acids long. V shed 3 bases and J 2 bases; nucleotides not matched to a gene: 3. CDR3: CASSDAGGTYEQYF. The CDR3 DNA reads TGTGCCAGCAGTGACGCGGGAGGAACCTACGAGCAGTACTTC.

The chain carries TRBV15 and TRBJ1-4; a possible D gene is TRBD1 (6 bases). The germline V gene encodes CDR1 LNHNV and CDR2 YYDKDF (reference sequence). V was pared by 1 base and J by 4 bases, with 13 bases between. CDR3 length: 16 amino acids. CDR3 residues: CATSRAGQTNNEKLFF. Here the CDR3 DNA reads TGTGCCACCAGCAGAGCAGGACAGACTAATAATGAAAAACTGTTTTTT.

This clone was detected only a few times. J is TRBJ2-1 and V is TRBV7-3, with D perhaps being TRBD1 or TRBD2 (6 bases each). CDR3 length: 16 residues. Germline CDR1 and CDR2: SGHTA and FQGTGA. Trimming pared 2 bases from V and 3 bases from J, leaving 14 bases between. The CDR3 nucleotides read TGTGCCAGCAGCTTATTAGGGGGAGGCGGCTACAATGAGCAGTTCTTC. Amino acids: CASSLLGGGGYNEQFF.

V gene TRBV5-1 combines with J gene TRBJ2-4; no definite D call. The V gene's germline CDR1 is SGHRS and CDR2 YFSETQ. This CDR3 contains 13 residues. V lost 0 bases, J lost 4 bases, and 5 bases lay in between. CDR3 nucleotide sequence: TGCGCCAGCAGCTTGGCAGGAAAAAACATTCAGTACTTC. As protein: CASSLAGKNIQYF.

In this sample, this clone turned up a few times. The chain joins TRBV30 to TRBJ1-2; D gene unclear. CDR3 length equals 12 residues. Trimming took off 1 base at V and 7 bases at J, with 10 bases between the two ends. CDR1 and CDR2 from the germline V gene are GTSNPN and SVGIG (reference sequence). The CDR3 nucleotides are TGTGCCTGGAGTGGAGGCAGCGGTGGCTACACCTTC. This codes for CAWSGGSGGYTF.

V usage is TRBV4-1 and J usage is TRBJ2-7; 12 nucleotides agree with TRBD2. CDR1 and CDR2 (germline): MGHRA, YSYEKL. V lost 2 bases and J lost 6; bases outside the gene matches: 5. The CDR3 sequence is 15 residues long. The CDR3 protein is CASSQILAGGPEQYF. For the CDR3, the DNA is TGCGCCAGCAGCCAAATACTAGCGGGAGGTCCCGAGCAGTACTTC.

The CDR3 DNA is TGTGCCAGCAGCGCCTCTTGGGACTATGGCTACACCTTC. It yields the protein CASSASWDYGYTF. The V and J genes are TRBV7-2 and TRBJ1-2; D call uncertain. CDR3 length equals 13 residues. Germline CDR1 is SGHTA and CDR2 is FQGNSA. The V end was cut by 5 bases, the J end by 3 bases, with 10 bases between.

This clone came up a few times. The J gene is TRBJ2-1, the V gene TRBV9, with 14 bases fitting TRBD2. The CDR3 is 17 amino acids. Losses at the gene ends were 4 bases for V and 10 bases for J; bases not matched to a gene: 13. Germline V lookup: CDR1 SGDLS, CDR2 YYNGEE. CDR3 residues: CASSSPLTSGGAKEQFF. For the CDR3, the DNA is TGTGCCAGCAGCTCCCCCTTGACTAGCGGGGGGGCAAAGGAGCAGTTCTTC.

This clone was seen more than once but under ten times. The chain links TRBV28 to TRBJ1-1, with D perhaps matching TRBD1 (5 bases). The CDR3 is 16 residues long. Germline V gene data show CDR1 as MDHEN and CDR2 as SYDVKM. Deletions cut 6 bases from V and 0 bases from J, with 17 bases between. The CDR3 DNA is TGTGCCAGCAGCCTTGGGACGGAAGGGATGAACACTGAAGCTTTCTTT. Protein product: CASSLGTEGMNTEAFF.

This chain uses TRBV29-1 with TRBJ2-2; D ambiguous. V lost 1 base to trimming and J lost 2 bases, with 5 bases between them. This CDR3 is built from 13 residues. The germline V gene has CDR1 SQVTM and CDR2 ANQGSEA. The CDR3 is CSVEVHNTGELFF. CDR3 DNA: TGCAGCGTTGAAGTCCACAACACCGGGGAGCTGTTTTTT.

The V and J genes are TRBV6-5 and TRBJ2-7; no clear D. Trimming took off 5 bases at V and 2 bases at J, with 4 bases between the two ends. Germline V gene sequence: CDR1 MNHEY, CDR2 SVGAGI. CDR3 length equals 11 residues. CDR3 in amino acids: CASSATYEQYF. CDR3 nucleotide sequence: TGTGCCAGCAGTGCAACCTACGAGCAGTACTTC.

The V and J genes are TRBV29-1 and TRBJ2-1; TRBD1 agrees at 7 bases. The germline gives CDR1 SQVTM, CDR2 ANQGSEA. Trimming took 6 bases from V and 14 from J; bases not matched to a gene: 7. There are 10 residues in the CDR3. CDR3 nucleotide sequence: TGCAGCGTGCTTTCGACAGGGAAGTTCTTC. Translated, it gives CSVLSTGKFF.

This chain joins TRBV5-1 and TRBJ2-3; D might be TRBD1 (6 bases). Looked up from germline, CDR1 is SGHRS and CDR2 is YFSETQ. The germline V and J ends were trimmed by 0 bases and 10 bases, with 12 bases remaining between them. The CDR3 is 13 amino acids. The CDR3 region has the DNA TGCGCCAGCAGCTTGGGACAGGAATGGTCGCAGTATTTT. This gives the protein CASSLGQEWSQYF.

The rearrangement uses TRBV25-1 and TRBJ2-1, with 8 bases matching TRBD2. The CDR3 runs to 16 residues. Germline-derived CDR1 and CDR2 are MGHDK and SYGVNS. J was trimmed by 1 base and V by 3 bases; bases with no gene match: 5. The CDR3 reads CASSDRREASYNEQFF. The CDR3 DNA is TGTGCCAGCAGTGACCGGCGGGAGGCTTCCTACAATGAGCAGTTCTTC.

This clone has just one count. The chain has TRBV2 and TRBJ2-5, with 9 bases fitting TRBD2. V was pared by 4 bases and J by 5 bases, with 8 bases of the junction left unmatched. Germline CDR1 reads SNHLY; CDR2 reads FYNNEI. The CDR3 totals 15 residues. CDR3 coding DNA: TGTGCCAGCAGTGCTGAAGCGGGAGGAGGTGAGACCCAGTACTTC. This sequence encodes CASSAEAGGGETQYF.

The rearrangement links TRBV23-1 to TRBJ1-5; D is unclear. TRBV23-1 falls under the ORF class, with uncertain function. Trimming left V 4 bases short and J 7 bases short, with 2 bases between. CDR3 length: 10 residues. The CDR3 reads CASSRQPQHF. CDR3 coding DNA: TGCGCCAGCAGTCGCCAGCCCCAGCATTTT.

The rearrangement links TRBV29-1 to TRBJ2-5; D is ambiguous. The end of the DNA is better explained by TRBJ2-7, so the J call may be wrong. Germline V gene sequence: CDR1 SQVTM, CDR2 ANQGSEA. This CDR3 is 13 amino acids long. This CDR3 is CSVKPLTGHEQYF. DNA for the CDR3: TGCAGCGTTAAGCCTCTAACTGGCCACGAGCAGTACTTC.

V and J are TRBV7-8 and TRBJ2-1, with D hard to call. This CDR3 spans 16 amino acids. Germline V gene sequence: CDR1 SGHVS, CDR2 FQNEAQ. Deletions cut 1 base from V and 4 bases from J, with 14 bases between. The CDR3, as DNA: TGTGCCAGCAGCTTAGGTTTAGGGAATCTTTACAATGAGCAGTTCTTC. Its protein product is CASSLGLGNLYNEQFF.

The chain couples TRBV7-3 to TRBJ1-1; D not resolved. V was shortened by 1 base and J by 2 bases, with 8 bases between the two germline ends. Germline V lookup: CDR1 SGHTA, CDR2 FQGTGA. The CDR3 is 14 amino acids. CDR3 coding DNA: TGTGCCAGCAGCTTAATTCGGGGAAACACTGAAGCTTTCTTT. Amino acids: CASSLIRGNTEAFF.

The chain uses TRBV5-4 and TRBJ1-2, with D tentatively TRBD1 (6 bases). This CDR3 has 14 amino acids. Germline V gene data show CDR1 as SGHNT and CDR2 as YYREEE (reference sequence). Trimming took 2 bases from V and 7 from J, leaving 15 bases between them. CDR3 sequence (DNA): TGTGCCAGCAGCTTTGAAGGGGGAAGTTCTGGCTACACCTTC. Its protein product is CASSFEGGSSGYTF.

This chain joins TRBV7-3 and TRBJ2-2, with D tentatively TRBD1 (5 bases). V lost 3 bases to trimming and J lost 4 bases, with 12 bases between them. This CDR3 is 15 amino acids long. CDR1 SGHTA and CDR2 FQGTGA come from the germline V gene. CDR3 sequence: CASSLAGPPTGELFF. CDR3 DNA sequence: TGTGCCAGCAGCTTGGCAGGGCCGCCCACCGGGGAGCTGTTTTTT.